These 17 T cell receptor beta chains came from one sample sequenced in a study of T cells in women clearing cervical HPV infection. Data came from immunoSEQ multiplex PCR; TCRdb stores just in-frame clones and leaves some out. The sample table sets out around 15,000 clones. The sample was blood buffy coat. The receptors derive from a woman between 18 and 75 years old with a cervical HPV16 infection that either progressed to CIN3+ or cleared (not recorded which).

Remarks on this clone: The read gets to within 3 residues of the CDR3 end, and the germline J gene fills in the rest. The gene calls are TRBV6-1 and TRBJ1-5, with a tentative D call TRBD1 (6 bases). CDR3 length: 13 residues. Germline V gene data show CDR1 as MNHNS and CDR2 as SASEGT. V dropped 4 bases and J dropped 7 bases, with 11 bases sitting between them. The CDR3 loop reads CASSAEQGQPQHF. CDR3 DNA, as far as it was read: TGTGCCAGCAGTGCCGAACAGGGACAGCCC.

In the case of this clone: The missing CDR3 end, 3 residues past where the read stops, is filled in from the germline J gene. The chain recombines TRBV7-3 with TRBJ2-2, with D tentatively TRBD1 (7 bases). V was cut by 3 bases and J by 6 bases, with 17 bases left in between. The CDR3 extends over 16 amino acids. CDR1 and CDR2 from the germline V gene are SGHTA and FQGTGA. The part of the CDR3 DNA that was read is TGTGCCAGCAGCTTTTCCCTTCAGGGGGGCGCCGGGGAG. Translating it yields CASSFSLQGGAGE. The full CDR3 reads CASSFSLQGGAGELFF.

A word on this clone: The sequenced fragment ends 3 residues before the CDR3 boundary, so the rest is inferred from the germline J gene. V and J are TRBV2 and TRBJ1-1; 7 nucleotides line up with TRBD1. The length of the CDR3 is 12 residues. J gave up 1 base and V 10 bases, and 3 bases lay outside the gene matches. Germline V gives CDR1 SNHLY, CDR2 FYNNEI. The CDR3 reads CATGQENTEAFF. The sequenced part of the CDR3 DNA is TGTGCCACCGGACAGGAGAACACTGAA.

With regard to this clone: The CDR3 end lies 3 residues beyond the end of the read and is filled in from the germline J gene. The rearrangement uses TRBV7-3 and TRBJ2-2; 11 bases match TRBD2. J gave up 4 bases and V 2 bases, and 6 bases lay outside the gene matches. This CDR3 is built from 17 residues. Germline lookup yields CDR1 SGHTA and CDR2 FQGTGA. This chain's CDR3 is CASSLVAGGPGTGELFF. The covered CDR3 bases are TGTGCCAGCAGCTTAGTAGCGGGAGGGCCGGGCACCGGGGAG.

About this clone: The sequenced fragment ends 3 residues before the CDR3 boundary, so the rest is inferred from the germline J gene. This chain uses TRBV24-1 with TRBJ2-4; weak D call: TRBD1 (6 bases). Germline CDR1 is KGHDR and CDR2 is SFDVKD. Trimming cost V 8 bases and J 6 bases, with 10 bases left between them. The CDR3 runs 12 residues. The sequenced CDR3 bases are TGTGCCACCAAGGGGGATGGAAACATT. Translation: CATKGDGNI. The whole CDR3 protein is CATKGDGNIQYF.

Considering frequency, this clone is medium-sized. The sequenced part of the CDR3 DNA is TGCAGTGCTAGAGAATCCGTTGAGGAGGGGAGGTTAGGGTCACCC. Amino acids: CSARESVEEGRLGSP. The full CDR3 sequence reads CSARESVEEGRLGSPLHF. This sequence joins TRBV20-1 and TRBJ1-6; TRBD1 might be the D (5 bases). The read finishes 3 residues shy of the CDR3 end, and the germline J gene is used to complete it. The V gene's germline CDR1 is DFQATT and CDR2 SNEGSKA (reference sequence). This CDR3 region has 18 residues. Trimming cost V 0 bases and J 10 bases, with 25 bases left between them.

A note on this clone: Coverage ceases 3 residues before the CDR3 finishes, and the germline J gene fills in the end. This sequence joins TRBV20-1 and TRBJ1-1; D gene ambiguous. The CDR3 runs to 14 residues. V lost 6 bases to trimming and J lost 3 bases, with 17 bases between them. Germline CDR1 and CDR2: DFQATT and SNEGSKA (reference sequence). CDR3 DNA (partial): TGCAGTGCCGTGGGCAGCAGTTATGACACTGAA. This codes for CSAVGSSYDTE. The full CDR3 protein is CSAVGSSYDTEAFF.

As concerns this clone: The read terminates 3 residues ahead of where the CDR3 ends, so the germline J gene completes it. The chain couples TRBV28 to TRBJ2-7; a possible D gene is TRBD2 (6 bases). The V end was cut by 8 bases, the J end by 2 bases, with 13 bases between. Germline lookup yields CDR1 MDHEN and CDR2 SYDVKM. The CDR3 has 13 amino acids. The part of the CDR3 DNA that was read is TGTGCCAGCGGGCGGGGCTTAGCCTACGAG. The encoded protein is CASGRGLAYE. In full, the CDR3 is CASGRGLAYEQYF.

Comments on this clone: The CDR3 goes on 3 residues after the read ends, and that part is filled in from the germline J gene. This chain joins TRBV6-1 and TRBJ1-5; the D is unclear. Germline CDR1 reads MNHNS; CDR2 reads SASEGT. With 2 bases removed from V and 4 bases from J, the gap between germline ends came to 18 bases. The CDR3 is made up of 17 amino acids. The CDR3 bases that were read are TGTGCCAGCAGTGAACCCGCGTCCCCACCGGGGAATCAGCCC. It codes for CASSEPASPPGNQP. The complete CDR3 sequence is CASSEPASPPGNQPQHF.

Concerning this clone itself: The observed sequence ends 3 residues before the CDR3 terminus, with the missing tail filled in from the germline J gene. The chain is built from TRBV20-1 and TRBJ2-1; D may be TRBD2 (5 bases). CDR3 length: 13 residues. The V and J ends lost 6 bases and 5 bases respectively, with 14 bases between them. Germline V gene sequence: CDR1 DFQATT, CDR2 SNEGSKA (reference sequence). CDR3 DNA (partial): TGCAGTGCCCCCCTAGGACTGGACAATGAG. It yields the protein CSAPLGLDNE. The whole CDR3 region reads CSAPLGLDNEQFF.

The part of the CDR3 DNA that was read is TGTGCCAGCAGCTTATTGCTAGCGGGAGTCACCGGGGAG. It translates to CASSLLLAGVTGE. From start to end, the CDR3 is CASSLLLAGVTGELFF. The chain combines TRBV7-8 with TRBJ2-2, with TRBD2 identical over 10 bases. The CDR3 end falls 3 residues outside the read, so it is completed with the germline J gene. The CDR3 sequence is 16 residues long. The germline CDR1 and CDR2 sequences are SGHVS and FQNEAQ. Trimming cost V 2 bases and J 4 bases; bases outside gene matches: 4. Full variable domain (remainder filled in from reference TRBV7-8 and TRBJ2-2): GAGVSQSPRYKVAKRGQDVALRCDPISGHVSLFWYQQALGQGPEFLTYFQNEAQLDKSGLPSDRFFAERPEGSVSTLKIQRTQQEDSAVYLCASSLLLAGVTGELFFGEGSRLTVL.

A remark on this clone: The missing CDR3 end, 3 residues past where the read stops, is filled in from the germline J gene. The V and J genes are TRBV20-1 and TRBJ1-2; TRBD1 aligns across 8 bases. Germline V gene lookup returns CDR1 DFQATT and CDR2 SNEGSKA (reference sequence). The ends lost 4 bases at V and 4 bases at J; junction bases unmatched: 8. The CDR3 sequence is 14 residues long. The sequenced part of the CDR3 DNA is TGCAGTGCTAAACCGGGACAGGATGGCTATGGC. Protein sequence: CSAKPGQDGYG. The CDR3 as a whole reads CSAKPGQDGYGYTF.

For this clone: The CDR3 end falls 3 residues outside the read, so it is completed with the germline J gene. This chain connects TRBV7-2 to TRBJ2-5; 8 bases are a match to TRBD1. The CDR3 has 15 amino acids. V was clipped by 3 bases and J by 5 bases; unmatched bases: 8. CDR1 is SGHTA and CDR2 is FQGNSA in the germline V gene. The CDR3 reads CASSFGPRGPETQYF. Incomplete CDR3 DNA: TGTGCCAGCAGCTTTGGACCCAGGGGGCCGGAGACC.

As for this clone: From the germline J gene comes the end of the CDR3, since the read stops 3 residues before it. J is TRBJ1-1 and V is TRBV6-1, with a tentative D call TRBD1 (5 bases). Germline V CDR1 and CDR2: MNHNS, SASEGT. This CDR3 has 13 residues. The CDR3 reads CASSAVGPGVAFF. The CDR3 DNA, read in part, is TGTGCCAGCAGTGCCGTGGGGCCGGGGGTA.

A remark on this clone: The read stops 3 residues short of the end of the CDR3; the missing end is completed from the germline J gene. The chain recombines TRBV10-1 with TRBJ1-1; D is perhaps TRBD1 (6 bases). V shed 9 bases and J shed 2 bases, with 13 bases lying between them. The CDR3 has 13 residues. Germline V CDR1 and CDR2: WNHNN, SYGVQD (reference sequence). This CDR3 is CASSKDSNTEAFF. CDR3 DNA (partial): TGCGCCAGTTCGAAGGACAGTAACACTGAA.

This clone registers medium-sized by frequency. Coverage ceases 3 residues before the CDR3 finishes, and the germline J gene fills in the end. V gene TRBV6-4 combines with J gene TRBJ2-3; possibly TRBD2 for D (5 bases). The CDR3 runs 14 residues. CDR1 MRHNA and CDR2 SNTAGT come from the germline V gene. Deletions cut 5 bases from V and 1 base from J, with 10 bases between. The DNA read from the CDR3 is TGTGCCAGCAGTCTGCGAGCGGGCACAGATACG. It specifies CASSLRAGTDT. The whole CDR3 region reads CASSLRAGTDTQYF.

Comments on this clone: Read sequence stops 3 residues before the CDR3 end, and the germline J gene provides the missing end. The chain recombines TRBV30 with TRBJ1-1; tentative D call: TRBD1 (6 bases). Germline-derived CDR1 and CDR2 are GTSNPN and SVGIG (reference sequence). With 2 bases removed from V and 5 bases from J, the gap between germline ends came to 12 bases. This CDR3 spans 13 amino acids. The CDR3 is CAWSRGGFTEAFF. Partial CDR3 DNA: TGTGCCTGGAGTAGGGGGGGGTTTACTGAA.